These 26 T cell receptor beta chains came from one sample sequenced in a study of blood T cell repertoires in COVID-19. Sequencing was performed with immunoSEQ multiplex PCR; in TCRdb, only in-frame clones are kept and a portion is missing. The sample shows tens of thousands of clones, more than 65% of them seen only once. The sequenced material came from peripheral blood. The receptors here all came from a woman aged 55-70 years with acute or convalescent COVID-19.

This chain links TRBV6-5 with TRBJ2-1; possibly TRBD2 for D (5 bases). The V and J ends lost 8 bases and 6 bases respectively, with 20 bases between them. CDR3 size: 15 residues. The germline V gene encodes CDR1 MNHEY and CDR2 SVGAGI. The CDR3 nucleotides read TGTGCCAGCGGAGAGGGCTACCAAATATTCAATGAGCAGTTCTTC. It encodes CASGEGYQIFNEQFF.

The chain is built from TRBV7-9 and TRBJ2-7; 8 nucleotides agree with TRBD2. After removal of 0 bases from V and 2 bases from J, the junction contained 3 bases not matched to a gene. Germline CDR1 and CDR2: SEHNR and FQNEAQ (reference sequence). This CDR3 contains 15 residues. The CDR3 reads CASSLAASGPYEQYF. CDR3 nucleotide sequence: TGTGCCAGCAGCTTAGCCGCTAGCGGGCCCTACGAGCAGTACTTC.

A few counts support this clone. CDR3 nucleotide sequence: TGTGCCAGCAGCAAAGTAGCCGGACAGCACTATGGCTACACCTTC. As protein: CASSKVAGQHYGYTF. The chain joins TRBV21-1 to TRBJ1-2; no DNA check was done on the table's D call, TRBD1. TRBV21-1 is noted as a pseudogene. CDR3 length: 15 amino acids.

The chain carries TRBV24-1 and TRBJ2-1; 9 bases agree with TRBD1. This CDR3 has 16 residues. With 3 bases clipped from V and 9 bases from J, the junction kept 11 bases outside the gene matches. The germline CDR1 and CDR2 sequences are KGHDR and SFDVKD. The CDR3 bases are TGTGCCACCAGTGATGCGCCGGGACAGGGCTTAGGTGAGCAGTTCTTC. Its protein is CATSDAPGQGLGEQFF.

About this clone: Mismatch with germline at one junction end may stem from a read error. V is TRBV19 and J is TRBJ1-5, with D perhaps TRBD1 (6 bases). The CDR3 spans 14 residues. Per germline, CDR1 LNHDA and CDR2 SQIVND (reference sequence). The DNA of the CDR3 is TGTGCCAGTAGGATAGGACAGATCAATCAGCCCCAGCATTTT. It translates to CASRIGQINQPQHF.

This clone was picked up one time. This chain's CDR3 is CASSSYRAIGELFF. The CDR3 bases are TGTGCCAGCAGTTCGTACAGGGCCATCGGGGAGCTGTTTTTT. The chain uses TRBV6-5 and TRBJ2-2, with D possibly being TRBD1 (6 bases). The germline V gene has CDR1 MNHEY and CDR2 SVGAGI. V was clipped by 4 bases and J by 7 bases, with 13 bases between them. The CDR3 covers 14 residues.

This clone showed up just once. The chain couples TRBV27 to TRBJ1-1; 8 nucleotides match TRBD1. The germline V gene encodes CDR1 MNHEY and CDR2 SMNVEV (reference sequence). This CDR3 has 14 amino acids. The J segment lost 0 bases and the V segment lost 6 bases, leaving 3 bases of the junction unmatched. This chain's CDR3 is CASRDRALNTEAFF. DNA for the CDR3: TGTGCCAGCAGGGACAGGGCTCTGAACACTGAAGCTTTCTTT.

Concerning this clone: This same CDR3 is encoded by further DNA sequences in the sample. The chain employs TRBV19 and TRBJ2-7; D perhaps matches TRBD1 (6 bases). There are 15 residues in the CDR3. V was clipped by 1 base and J by 0 bases, with 10 bases between them. Germline CDR1 LNHDA, CDR2 SQIVND (reference sequence). CDR3 in amino acids: CASSIGQGNSYEQYF. As DNA, the CDR3 is TGTGCCAGTAGTATAGGTCAGGGGAACTCCTACGAGCAGTACTTC.

The chain uses TRBV19 and TRBJ1-1; 7 nucleotides agree with TRBD1. The CDR3 is 13 residues long. V was pared by 5 bases and J by 5 bases, with 5 bases of the junction left unmatched. Looked up from germline, CDR1 is LNHDA and CDR2 is SQIVND (reference sequence). The CDR3 is CASSGQVGTEAFF. The DNA of the CDR3 is TGTGCCAGTAGTGGACAGGTCGGGACTGAAGCTTTCTTT.

On this clone itself: In the same sample, other DNA sequences code for this CDR3. The chain recombines TRBV6-5 with TRBJ1-1, with D uncertain. V dropped 6 bases and J dropped 1 base, with 12 bases sitting between them. The CDR3 contains 14 residues. The germline V gene has CDR1 MNHEY and CDR2 SVGAGI. CDR3 DNA sequence: TGTGCCAGCAGAGGTGGACGGGAGAACACTGAAGCTTTCTTT. Protein sequence: CASRGGRENTEAFF.

V is TRBV9 and J is TRBJ1-2, with a possible D match to TRBD1 (5 bases). This CDR3 region has 13 residues. The V and J ends lost 3 bases and 2 bases respectively, with 8 bases between them. Germline V gene lookup returns CDR1 SGDLS and CDR2 YYNGEE. In DNA, the CDR3 is TGTGCCAGCAGCGCGACAGTAAACTATGGCTACACCTTC. This gives the protein CASSATVNYGYTF.

The chain carries TRBV6-1 and TRBJ2-3; D ambiguous. The V end lost 2 bases, the J end lost 1 base, and 4 bases lay between the germline ends. Germline V gene lookup returns CDR1 MNHNS and CDR2 SASEGT. The CDR3 sequence is 13 residues long. DNA for the CDR3: TGTGCCAGCAGTGAACGGGGCACAGATACGCAGTATTTT. This gives the protein CASSERGTDTQYF.

J is TRBJ2-2 and V is TRBV7-3; D gene uncertain. V was shortened by 1 base and J by 5 bases, with 8 bases between the two germline ends. Germline assignment: CDR1 SGHTA and CDR2 FQGTGA. This CDR3 has 14 amino acids. The CDR3: CASSLKVLTGELFF. The CDR3 region has the DNA TGTGCCAGCAGCTTAAAGGTACTAACCGGGGAGCTGTTTTTT.

The chain is built from TRBV29-1 and TRBJ2-3; 7 nucleotides align to TRBD2. CDR1 is SQVTM, CDR2 ANQGSEA, per germline. The ends lost 4 bases at V and 0 bases at J; junction bases unmatched: 7. The CDR3 covers 15 residues. The CDR3 DNA sequence: TGCAGCGTTGGGGGGGGAATAACTAGCACAGATACGCAGTATTTT. Protein sequence: CSVGGGITSTDTQYF.

In its sample, this clone was seen once. V is TRBV5-1 and J is TRBJ2-1; 7 nucleotides match TRBD1. Germline V lookup: CDR1 SGHRS, CDR2 YFSETQ. The CDR3 is 17 amino acids. V shed 5 bases and J 6 bases; nucleotides not matched to a gene: 17. The CDR3 bases are TGCGCCAGCAGTACGTACAGGGGCGCTGGAGTAGGCAATGAGCAGTTCTTC. Residues: CASSTYRGAGVGNEQFF.

The chain recombines TRBV23-1 with TRBJ2-3; 12 bases agree with TRBD1. TRBV23-1 is an ORF, with its function uncertain. CDR3 size: 22 residues. V shed 0 bases and J 4 bases; nucleotides not matched to a gene: 20. Here the CDR3 reads CASSQSLRDRGRVRVGPDTQYF. The CDR3 nucleotides are TGCGCCAGCAGTCAATCGCTCCGGGACAGGGGGCGAGTCAGGGTGGGTCCAGATACGCAGTATTTT.

This clone has a handful of counts. This chain joins TRBV6-4 and TRBJ1-1; 9 bases line up with TRBD1. The CDR3 length is 13 residues. With 3 bases clipped from V and 10 bases from J, the junction kept 6 bases outside the gene matches. The germline V gene has CDR1 MRHNA and CDR2 SNTAGT. The CDR3 nucleotides read TGTGCCAGCAGTGAGGAAACAGGGGGCCGAGCTTTCTTT. The encoded protein is CASSEETGGRAFF.

The rearrangement uses TRBV6-2 or TRBV6-3 and TRBJ1-1; 7 nucleotides align to TRBD1. The CDR3 spans 16 residues. Germline V CDR1 and CDR2: MNHEY, SVGEGT. With 2 bases clipped from V and 1 base from J, the junction kept 7 bases outside the gene matches. CDR3 nucleotides: TGTGCCAGCAGTTACCCGCGGGGACAGAGGAACACTGAAGCTTTCTTT. It translates to CASSYPRGQRNTEAFF.

The chain couples TRBV4-2 to TRBJ2-4, with D perhaps matching TRBD2 (6 bases). The germline V and J ends were trimmed by 4 bases and 5 bases, with 9 bases remaining between them. The CDR3 runs to 13 residues. The germline V gene has CDR1 LGHNA and CDR2 YNFKEQ. This chain's CDR3 is CASSRDLQNIQYF. In DNA form, the CDR3 reads TGTGCCAGCAGCCGGGACTTGCAAAACATTCAGTACTTC.

This clone appeared a single time. The CDR3 loop is CASSYVRENTEAFF. The CDR3, as DNA: TGTGCCAGCAGTTACGTGAGGGAGAACACTGAAGCTTTCTTT. The rearrangement joins TRBV6-5 to TRBJ1-1, with unresolved D. The CDR3 is 14 amino acids. Germline CDR1 and CDR2: MNHEY and SVGAGI. V lost 2 bases to trimming and J lost 1 base, with 8 bases between them.

The chain couples TRBV5-1 to TRBJ2-7, with D perhaps matching TRBD2 (5 bases). CDR3 length equals 14 residues. With 0 bases removed from V and 1 base from J, the gap between germline ends came to 8 bases. CDR1 is SGHRS and CDR2 is YFSETQ in the germline V gene. The CDR3 reads CASSLDGVSYEQYF. The DNA of the CDR3 is TGCGCCAGCAGCTTGGACGGGGTGTCCTACGAGCAGTACTTC. Using reference TRBV5-1 and TRBJ2-7 for the parts outside the CDR3, the full variable domain is KAGVTQTPRYLIKTRGQQVTLSCSPISGHRSVSWYQQTPGQGLQFLFEYFSETQRNKGNFPGRFSGRQFSNSRSEMNVSTLELGDSALYLCASSLDGVSYEQYFGPGTRLTVT.

CDR3 sequence (DNA): TGTGCCAGCTCACTCCAGGGGGCGAACACTGAAGCTTTCTTT. This translates into CASSLQGANTEAFF. The chain recombines TRBV18 with TRBJ1-1; 8 positions match TRBD1. This CDR3 region has 14 residues. Germline CDR1 reads KGHSH; CDR2 reads LQKENI. After removal of 4 bases from V and 1 base from J, the junction contained 2 bases not matched to a gene.

V usage is TRBV25-1 and J usage is TRBJ1-2; 7 bases are a match to TRBD1. J lost 5 bases, V lost 2 bases, and 14 bases had no gene match. Germline assignment: CDR1 MGHDK and CDR2 SYGVNS. CDR3 length: 17 residues. CDR3 DNA sequence: TGTGCCAGCAGTGAACTCCCCCGAGGGGGCGCGGGGTATGGCTACACCTTC. Amino acids: CASSELPRGGAGYGYTF.

This chain joins TRBV18 and TRBJ1-1; D not certain. CDR3 size: 13 residues. From germline, CDR1 is KGHSH and CDR2 LQKENI. Trimming left V 2 bases short and J 1 base short, with 5 bases between. The chain's CDR3 is CASSPEQNTEAFF. In DNA form, the CDR3 reads TGTGCCAGCTCACCAGAGCAGAACACTGAAGCTTTCTTT.

J is TRBJ1-6 and V is TRBV11-2; weak D call: TRBD1 (6 bases). This CDR3 spans 14 amino acids. From germline, CDR1 is SGHAT and CDR2 FQNNGV. V gave up 5 bases and J gave up 10 bases, with 15 bases separating them. This CDR3 reads CASSAQGQGSPLHF. DNA for the CDR3: TGTGCCAGCAGCGCGCAGGGGCAGGGCTCACCCCTCCACTTT.

The rearrangement uses TRBV6-5 and TRBJ1-2; 11 bases agree with TRBD1. The CDR3 covers 12 residues. V dropped 8 bases and J dropped 7; count of bases not matched to a gene: 3. The germline CDR1 and CDR2 sequences are MNHEY and SVGAGI. CDR3 in DNA: TGTGCCAGCGTAGGACAGGGGGCTGGCTACACCTTC. Translated: CASVGQGAGYTF.